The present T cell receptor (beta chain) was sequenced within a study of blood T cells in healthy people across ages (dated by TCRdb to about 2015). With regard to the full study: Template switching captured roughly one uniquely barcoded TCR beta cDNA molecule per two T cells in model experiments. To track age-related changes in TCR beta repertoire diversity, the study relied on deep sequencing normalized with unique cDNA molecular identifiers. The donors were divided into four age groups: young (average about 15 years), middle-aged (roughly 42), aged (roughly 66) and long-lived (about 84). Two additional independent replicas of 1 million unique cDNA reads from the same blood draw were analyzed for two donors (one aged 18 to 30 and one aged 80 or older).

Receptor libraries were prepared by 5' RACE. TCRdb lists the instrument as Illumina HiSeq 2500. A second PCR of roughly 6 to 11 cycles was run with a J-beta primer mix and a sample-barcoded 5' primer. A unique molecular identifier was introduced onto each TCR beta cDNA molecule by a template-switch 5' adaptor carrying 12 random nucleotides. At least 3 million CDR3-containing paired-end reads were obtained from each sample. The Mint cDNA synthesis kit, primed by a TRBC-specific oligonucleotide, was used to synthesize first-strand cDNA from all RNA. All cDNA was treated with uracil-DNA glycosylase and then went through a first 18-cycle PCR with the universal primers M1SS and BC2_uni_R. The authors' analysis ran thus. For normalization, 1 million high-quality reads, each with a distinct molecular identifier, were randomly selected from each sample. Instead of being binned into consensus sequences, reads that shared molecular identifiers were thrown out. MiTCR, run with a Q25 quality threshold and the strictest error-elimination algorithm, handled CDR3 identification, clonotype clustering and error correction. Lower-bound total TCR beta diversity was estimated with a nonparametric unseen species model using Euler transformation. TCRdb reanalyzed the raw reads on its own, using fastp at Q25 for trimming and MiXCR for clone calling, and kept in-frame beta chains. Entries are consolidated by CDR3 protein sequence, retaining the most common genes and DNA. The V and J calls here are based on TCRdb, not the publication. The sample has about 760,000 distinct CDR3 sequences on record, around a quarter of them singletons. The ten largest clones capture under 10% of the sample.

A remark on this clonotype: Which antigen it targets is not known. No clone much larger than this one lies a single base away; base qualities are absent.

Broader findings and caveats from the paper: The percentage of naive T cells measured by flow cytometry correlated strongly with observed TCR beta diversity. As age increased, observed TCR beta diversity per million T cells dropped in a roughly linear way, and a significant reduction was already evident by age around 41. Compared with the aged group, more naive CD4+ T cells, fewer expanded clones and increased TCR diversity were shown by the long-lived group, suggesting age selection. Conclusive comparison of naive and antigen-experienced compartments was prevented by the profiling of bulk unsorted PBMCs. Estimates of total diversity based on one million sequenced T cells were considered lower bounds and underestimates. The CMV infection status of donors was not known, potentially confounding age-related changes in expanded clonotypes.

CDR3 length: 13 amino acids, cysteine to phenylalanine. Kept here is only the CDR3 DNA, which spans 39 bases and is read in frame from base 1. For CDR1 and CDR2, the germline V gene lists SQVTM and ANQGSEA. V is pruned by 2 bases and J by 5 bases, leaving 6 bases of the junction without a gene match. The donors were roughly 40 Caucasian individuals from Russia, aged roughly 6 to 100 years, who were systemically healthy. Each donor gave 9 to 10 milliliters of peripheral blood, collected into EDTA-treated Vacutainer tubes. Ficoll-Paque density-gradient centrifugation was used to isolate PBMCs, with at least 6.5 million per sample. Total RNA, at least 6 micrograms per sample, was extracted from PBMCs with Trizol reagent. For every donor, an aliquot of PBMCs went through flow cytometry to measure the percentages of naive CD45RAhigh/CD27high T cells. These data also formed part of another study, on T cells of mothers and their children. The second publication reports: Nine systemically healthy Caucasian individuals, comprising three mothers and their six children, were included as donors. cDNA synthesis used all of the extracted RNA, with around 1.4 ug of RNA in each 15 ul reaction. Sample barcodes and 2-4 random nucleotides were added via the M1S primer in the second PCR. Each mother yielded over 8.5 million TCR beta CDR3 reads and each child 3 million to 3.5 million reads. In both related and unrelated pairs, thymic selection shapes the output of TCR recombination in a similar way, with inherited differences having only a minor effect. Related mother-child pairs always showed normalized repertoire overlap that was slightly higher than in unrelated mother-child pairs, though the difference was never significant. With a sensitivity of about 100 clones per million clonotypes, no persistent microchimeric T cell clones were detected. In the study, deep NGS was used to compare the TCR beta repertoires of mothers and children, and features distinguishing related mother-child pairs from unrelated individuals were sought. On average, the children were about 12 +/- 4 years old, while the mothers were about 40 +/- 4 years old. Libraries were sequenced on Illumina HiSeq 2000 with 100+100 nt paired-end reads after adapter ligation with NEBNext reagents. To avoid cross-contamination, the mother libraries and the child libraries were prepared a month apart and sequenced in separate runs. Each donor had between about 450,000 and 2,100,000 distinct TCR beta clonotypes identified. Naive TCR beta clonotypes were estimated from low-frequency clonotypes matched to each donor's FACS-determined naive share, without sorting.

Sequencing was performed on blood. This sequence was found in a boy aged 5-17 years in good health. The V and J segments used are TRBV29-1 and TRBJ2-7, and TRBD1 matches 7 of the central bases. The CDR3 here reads CSVEKGASDEQYF. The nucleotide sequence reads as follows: TGCAGCGTTGAAAAGGGGGCGTCGGACGAGCAGTACTTC.